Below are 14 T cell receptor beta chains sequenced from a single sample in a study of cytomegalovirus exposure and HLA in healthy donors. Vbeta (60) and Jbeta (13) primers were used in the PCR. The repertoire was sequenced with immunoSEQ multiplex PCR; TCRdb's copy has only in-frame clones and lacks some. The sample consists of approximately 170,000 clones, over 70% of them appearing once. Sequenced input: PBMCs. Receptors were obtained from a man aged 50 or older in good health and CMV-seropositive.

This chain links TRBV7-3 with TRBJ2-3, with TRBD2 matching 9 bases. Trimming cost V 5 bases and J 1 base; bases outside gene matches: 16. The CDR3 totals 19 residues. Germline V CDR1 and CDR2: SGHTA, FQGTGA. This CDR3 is CASSIFAVPSGTRTDTQYF. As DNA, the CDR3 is TGTGCCAGCAGCATTTTCGCTGTCCCTAGCGGGACGCGCACAGATACGCAGTATTTT.

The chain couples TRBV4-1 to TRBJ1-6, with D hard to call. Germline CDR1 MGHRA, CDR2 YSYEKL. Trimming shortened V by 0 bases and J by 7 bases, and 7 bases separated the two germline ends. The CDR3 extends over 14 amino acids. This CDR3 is CASSQERGNSPLHF. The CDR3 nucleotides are TGCGCCAGCAGCCAAGAAAGAGGAAATTCACCCCTCCACTTT.

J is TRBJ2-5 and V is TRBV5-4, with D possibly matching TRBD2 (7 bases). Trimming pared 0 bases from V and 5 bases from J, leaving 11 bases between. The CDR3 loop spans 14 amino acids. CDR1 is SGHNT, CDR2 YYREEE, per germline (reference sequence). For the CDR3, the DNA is TGTGCCAGCAGCTTGGAACAGGGAGGGGAGACCCAGTACTTC. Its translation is CASSLEQGGETQYF.

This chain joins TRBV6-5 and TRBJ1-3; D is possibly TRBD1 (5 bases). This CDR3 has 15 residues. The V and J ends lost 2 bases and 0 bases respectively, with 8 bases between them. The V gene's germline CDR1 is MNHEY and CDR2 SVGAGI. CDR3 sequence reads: CASSYGGDSGNTIYF. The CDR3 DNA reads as TGTGCCAGCAGTTACGGGGGGGACTCTGGAAACACCATATATTTT.

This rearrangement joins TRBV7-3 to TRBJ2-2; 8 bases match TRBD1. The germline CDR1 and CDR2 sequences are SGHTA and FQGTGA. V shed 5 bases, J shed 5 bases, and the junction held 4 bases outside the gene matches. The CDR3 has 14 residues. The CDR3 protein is CASSGQGRTGELFF. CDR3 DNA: TGTGCCAGCAGCGGACAGGGACGGACCGGGGAGCTGTTTTTT.

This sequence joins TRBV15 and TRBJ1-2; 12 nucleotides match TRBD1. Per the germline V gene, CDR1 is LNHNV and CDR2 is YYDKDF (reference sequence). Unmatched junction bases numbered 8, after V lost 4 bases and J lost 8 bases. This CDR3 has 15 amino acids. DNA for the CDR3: TGTGCCACCAGCAAGAAGGGACAGGGGGCGCACGGCTACACCTTC. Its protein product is CATSKKGQGAHGYTF.

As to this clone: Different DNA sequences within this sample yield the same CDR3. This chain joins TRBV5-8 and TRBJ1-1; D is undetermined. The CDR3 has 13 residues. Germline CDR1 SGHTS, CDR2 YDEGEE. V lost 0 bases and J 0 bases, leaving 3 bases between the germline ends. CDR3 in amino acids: CASSLELNTEAFF. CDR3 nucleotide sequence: TGTGCCAGCAGCTTGGAGCTGAACACTGAAGCTTTCTTT. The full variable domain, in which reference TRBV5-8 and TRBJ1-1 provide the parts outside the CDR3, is EAGVTQSPTHLIKTRGQQATLRCSPISGHTSVYWYQQALGLGLQFLLWYDEGEERNRGNFPPRFSGRQFPNYSSELNVNALELEDSALYLCASSLELNTEAFFGQGTRLTVV.

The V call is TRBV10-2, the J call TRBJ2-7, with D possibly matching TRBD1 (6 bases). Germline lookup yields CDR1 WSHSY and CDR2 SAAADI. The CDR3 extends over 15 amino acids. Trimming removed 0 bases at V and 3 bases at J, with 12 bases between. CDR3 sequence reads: CASSESRTEGYEQYF. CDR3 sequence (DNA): TGCGCCAGCAGTGAGTCGAGGACAGAGGGCTACGAGCAGTACTTC.

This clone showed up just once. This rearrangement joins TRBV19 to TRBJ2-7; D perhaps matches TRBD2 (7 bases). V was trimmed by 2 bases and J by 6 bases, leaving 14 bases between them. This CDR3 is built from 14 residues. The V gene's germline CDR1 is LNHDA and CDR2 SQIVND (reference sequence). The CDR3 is CASSIRGGGFEQYF. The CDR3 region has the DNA TGTGCCAGTAGTATACGAGGGGGGGGCTTCGAGCAGTACTTC.

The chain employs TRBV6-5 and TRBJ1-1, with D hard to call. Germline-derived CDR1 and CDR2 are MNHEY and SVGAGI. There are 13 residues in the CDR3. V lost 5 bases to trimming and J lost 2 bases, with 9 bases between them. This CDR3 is CASSPELNTEAFF. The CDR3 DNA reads TGTGCCAGCAGTCCCGAACTAAACACTGAAGCTTTCTTT.

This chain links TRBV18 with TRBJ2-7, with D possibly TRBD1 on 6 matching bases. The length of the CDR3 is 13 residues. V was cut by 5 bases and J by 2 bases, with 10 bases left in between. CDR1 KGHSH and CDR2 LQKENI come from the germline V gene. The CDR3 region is CASSTGTTYEQYF. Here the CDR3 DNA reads TGTGCCAGCTCAACAGGGACCACCTACGAGCAGTACTTC.

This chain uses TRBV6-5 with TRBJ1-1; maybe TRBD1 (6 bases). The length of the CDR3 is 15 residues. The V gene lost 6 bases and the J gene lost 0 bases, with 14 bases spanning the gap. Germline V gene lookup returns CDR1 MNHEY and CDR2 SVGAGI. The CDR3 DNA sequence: TGTGCCAGCAGCCTAAACAGGGATTTGAACACTGAAGCTTTCTTT. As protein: CASSLNRDLNTEAFF.

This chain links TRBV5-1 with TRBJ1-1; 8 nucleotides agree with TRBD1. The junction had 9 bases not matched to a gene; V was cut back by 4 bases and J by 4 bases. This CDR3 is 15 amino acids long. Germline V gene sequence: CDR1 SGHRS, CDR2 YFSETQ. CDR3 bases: TGCGCCAGCAGCGGAGGACAGGGAGGGAGCACTGAAGCTTTCTTT. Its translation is CASSGGQGGSTEAFF.

CDR3 DNA sequence: TGTGCCAGCAGCTTGAACAGCTACAATGAGCAGTTCTTC. Encoded protein: CASSLNSYNEQFF. The J gene is TRBJ2-1, the V gene TRBV7-9; D unresolved. The CDR3 has 13 residues. The germline V and J ends were trimmed by 3 bases and 3 bases, with 6 bases remaining between them. The germline CDR1 and CDR2 sequences are SEHNR and FQNEAQ (reference sequence).